A single sample gave rise to the 30 T cell receptor beta chains below, sequenced in a study of identical twins. One entry per CDR3 protein, called by TCRdb with MiXCR from the 5' RACE reads. The table lists more than 1.5 million distinct CDR3 sequences, under 35% of them singletons. Sequences were obtained from cord blood. These TCRs come from a newborn girl in good health.

This clonotype appeared once. V is TRBV20-1 and J is TRBJ1-2; 9 nucleotides match TRBD1. Germline V gives CDR1 DFQATT, CDR2 SNEGSKA (reference sequence). The V and J ends lost 0 bases and 1 base, in that order; junction bases with no gene match: 9. The CDR3 totals 17 residues. DNA of the CDR3: TGCAGTGCTAGAGATAAAGGGACAGGGCCTTTTAACTATGGCTACACCTTC. Translated: CSARDKGTGPFNYGYTF.

This clonotype has just a few counts. The V and J genes are TRBV28 and TRBJ2-7; TRBD2 matches at 12 bases. The J call may be mistaken, given a closer DNA end match to TRBJ2-5. From germline, CDR1 is MDHEN and CDR2 SYDVKM. CDR3 size: 17 residues. The CDR3: CASSLLNLAGGSETQYF. The CDR3 bases are TGTGCCAGCAGTTTACTCAATCTAGCGGGAGGGTCGGAGACCCAGTACTTC.

The V call is TRBV7-9, the J call TRBJ1-1; 7 nucleotides align to TRBD1. Germline values: CDR1 SEHNR, CDR2 FQNEAQ (reference sequence). The ends lost 5 bases at V and 0 bases at J; junction bases unmatched: 9. The CDR3 has 16 amino acids. The CDR3 here is CASSPKDRTMNTEAFF. The CDR3 DNA is TGTGCCAGCAGCCCCAAGGACAGGACAATGAACACTGAAGCTTTCTTT.

CDR3: CASTLTSGADTQYF. CDR3 nucleotide sequence: TGTGCCAGCACCCTGACTAGCGGGGCAGATACGCAGTATTTT. The rearrangement links TRBV6-6 to TRBJ2-3, with TRBD2 identical over 11 bases. The ends lost 7 bases at V and 4 bases at J; junction bases unmatched: 4. The CDR3 runs to 14 residues. Germline-derived CDR1 and CDR2 are MNHNY and SVGAGI (reference sequence).

With respect to this clonotype: One end of the junction varies from germline; a read error may be responsible. This chain joins TRBV13 and TRBJ2-2; either TRBD1 or TRBD2 may fit D (5 bases each). Germline CDR1 PRHDT, CDR2 FYEKMQ (reference sequence). This CDR3 has 15 amino acids. The CDR3 DNA is TGTGCCAGCAGCTTACCTGGGGCGGGCACCGGGGAGTTGTTTTTT. This gives the protein CASSLPGAGTGELFF.

The V call is TRBV16, the J call TRBJ2-1; TRBD1 matches at 12 bases. This CDR3 comprises 16 residues. Germline V gives CDR1 KGHSY, CDR2 FQNENV. After removal of 1 base from V and 5 bases from J, the junction contained 3 bases not matched to a gene. Written as DNA, the CDR3 is TGTGCCAGCAGCCAATGGGACAGGGGGCTGGACAATGAGCAGTTCTTC. Its translation is CASSQWDRGLDNEQFF.

This clonotype appeared a few times. The rearrangement uses TRBV7-6 and TRBJ1-5, with 7 bases matching TRBD1. V shed 1 base and J 7 bases; nucleotides not matched to a gene: 7. The CDR3 consists of 15 residues. Per the germline V gene, CDR1 is SGHVS and CDR2 is FNYEAQ. In DNA form, the CDR3 reads TGTGCCAGCAGCTTAGGACAGGGAATTAGGCAGCCCCAGCATTTT. Protein: CASSLGQGIRQPQHF.

The chain links TRBV10-3 to TRBJ1-2; possibly TRBD1 for D (5 bases). The V and J ends lost 10 bases and 8 bases respectively, with 14 bases between them. Per the germline V gene, CDR1 is ENHRY and CDR2 is SYGVKD. The length of the CDR3 is 11 residues. CDR3 sequence: CATGHGGGYTF. The CDR3 DNA sequence: TGTGCCACCGGACATGGTGGAGGCTACACCTTC.

The rearrangement joins TRBV7-9 to TRBJ2-7; tentative D call: TRBD1 (6 bases). This CDR3 is 14 amino acids long. V was clipped by 1 base and J by 7 bases, with 14 bases between them. Germline CDR1 is SEHNR and CDR2 is FQNEAQ (reference sequence). This CDR3 reads CASSLEGTGPEQYF. CDR3 coding DNA: TGTGCCAGCAGCTTAGAGGGTACAGGGCCTGAGCAGTACTTC.

This clonotype was detected only a few times. The chain is built from TRBV20-1 and TRBJ2-1; D is uncertain. V lost 1 base and J lost 7, with 5 bases in between. Germline V gives CDR1 DFQATT, CDR2 SNEGSKA (reference sequence). The CDR3 runs to 11 residues. The CDR3 nucleotides read TGCAGTGCTAGAGCCGGTAATGAGCAGTTCTTC. Its translation is CSARAGNEQFF.

CDR3 in DNA: TGTGCCAGCAGCTTCTGCTGGCGGGAGATACCGCACACAGATACGCAGTATTTT. Translation: CASSFCWREIPHTDTQYF. This sequence joins TRBV7-2 and TRBJ2-3; 7 nucleotides match TRBD2. CDR1 is SGHTA, CDR2 FQGNSA, per germline. This CDR3 has 18 residues. V shed 3 bases and J 2 bases; nucleotides not matched to a gene: 14.

V and J are TRBV13 and TRBJ1-1; tentative D call: TRBD1 (5 bases). The germline V gene has CDR1 PRHDT and CDR2 FYEKMQ (reference sequence). V dropped 5 bases and J dropped 0 bases, with 19 bases sitting between them. The CDR3 runs to 17 residues. DNA of the CDR3: TGTGCCAGCAGCCCCCTCGGGGGAAGGGGAATGAACACTGAAGCTTTCTTT. Its translation is CASSPLGGRGMNTEAFF.

This clonotype showed up many times. CDR3 in amino acids: CASRPRTSLYNEQFF. For the CDR3, the DNA is TGTGCCAGCAGACCCAGGACTAGCCTATACAATGAGCAGTTCTTC. The V and J genes are TRBV27 and TRBJ2-1; TRBD2 matches at 8 bases. CDR3 length equals 15 residues. V lost 6 bases to trimming and J lost 4 bases; unmatched junction nucleotides: 8. Germline assignment: CDR1 MNHEY and CDR2 SMNVEV (reference sequence).

Turning to this clonotype: The junction and the germline gene differ at one end; a read error may be behind it. The chain joins TRBV10-1 to TRBJ2-3; D tentatively fits TRBD1 or TRBD2 (5 bases each). The V gene's germline CDR1 is WNHNN and CDR2 SYGVQD (reference sequence). The CDR3 is 17 amino acids. In DNA, the CDR3 is TGCGCCAGCAGTGCACAGCGGACATCTCAACGCACAGATACGCGGTATTTT. Amino acid sequence: CASSAQRTSQRTDTRYF.

V is TRBV7-9 and J is TRBJ2-1, with 8 bases fitting TRBD1. The CDR3 extends over 16 amino acids. The J segment lost 0 bases and the V segment lost 7 bases, leaving 8 bases of the junction unmatched. Germline lookup yields CDR1 SEHNR and CDR2 FQNEAQ (reference sequence). The CDR3 protein is CASTGSTGGSYNEQFF. The CDR3 DNA sequence: TGTGCCAGCACGGGAAGTACAGGGGGCTCCTACAATGAGCAGTTCTTC.

This chain uses TRBV12-3 or TRBV12-4 with TRBJ2-1; 13 nucleotides align to TRBD2. The CDR3 length is 18 residues. The J segment lost 2 bases and the V segment lost 5 bases, leaving 9 bases of the junction unmatched. This chain's CDR3 is CASSLGLAGEGTYNEQFF. CDR3 coding DNA: TGTGCCAGCAGTCTCGGACTAGCGGGAGAGGGGACCTACAATGAGCAGTTCTTC.

The V gene is TRBV12-5, the J gene TRBJ2-2; perhaps TRBD1 as D (6 bases). The V end lost 2 bases, the J end lost 2 bases, and 12 bases lay between the germline ends. CDR3 length: 16 residues. Germline CDR1 LGHNT, CDR2 FRNRAP. CDR3 loop: CASGLTGTSNTGELFF. The DNA for the CDR3 is TGTGCTAGTGGTTTGACCGGGACATCTAACACCGGGGAGCTGTTTTTT.

This clonotype has more than one count but fewer than ten. V gene TRBV9 combines with J gene TRBJ2-3, with 9 bases that match TRBD2. Germline V gene sequence: CDR1 SGDLS, CDR2 YYNGEE. J lost 4 bases, V lost 0 bases, and 6 bases had no gene match. This CDR3 spans 16 amino acids. In DNA form, the CDR3 reads TGTGCCAGCAGCGTAGATAGTAGCGGGGGCGCAGATACGCAGTATTTT. Its protein product is CASSVDSSGGADTQYF.

This clonotype was seen more than once but under ten times. This chain joins TRBV5-5 and TRBJ2-1; D is tentatively TRBD1 or TRBD2 (5 bases each). This CDR3 has 15 amino acids. The V gene lost 4 bases and the J gene lost 0 bases, with 11 bases spanning the gap. Germline CDR1 SGHKS, CDR2 YYEKEE (reference sequence). The CDR3: CASSRGESSYNEQFF. CDR3 bases: TGTGCCAGCAGCCGAGGGGAGAGCTCCTACAATGAGCAGTTCTTC.

The chain employs TRBV12-3 or TRBV12-4 and TRBJ2-7; TRBD2 aligns across 7 bases. V lost 2 bases to trimming and J lost 6 bases; unmatched junction nucleotides: 7. CDR3 size: 14 residues. CDR3 nucleotide sequence: TGTGCCAGCAGTTTATCTAGCGGTGCGGTCGAGCAGTACTTC. Amino acids: CASSLSSGAVEQYF.

This clonotype was seen more than once but under ten times. The rearrangement links TRBV24-1 to TRBJ1-2; D is uncertain. Trimming left V 0 bases short and J 5 bases short, with 9 bases between. This CDR3 contains 14 residues. Germline CDR1 and CDR2: KGHDR and SFDVKD. CDR3 coding DNA: TGTGCCACCAGTGATTTGGCTTTCGGGTATGGCTACACCTTC. Translation gives CATSDLAFGYGYTF.

This clonotype was detected only a few times. The chain links TRBV7-9 to TRBJ1-2; D is unclear. Germline CDR1 reads SEHNR; CDR2 reads FQNEAQ (reference sequence). This CDR3 is 11 amino acids long. Trimming cost V 8 bases and J 2 bases, with 6 bases left between them. CDR3 nucleotides: TGTGCCAGCGCGGGGAACTATGGCTACACCTTC. Translated: CASAGNYGYTF.

This clonotype was counted a few times. The V gene is TRBV20-1, the J gene TRBJ2-1; 12 bases fit TRBD2. Trimming removed 2 bases from V and 5 bases from J; junction bases left unmatched: 4. The germline V gene encodes CDR1 DFQATT and CDR2 SNEGSKA (reference sequence). The CDR3 totals 15 residues. CDR3 sequence reads: CSARPRLAGDNEQFF. The CDR3, as DNA: TGCAGTGCTAGACCCCGACTAGCGGGAGACAATGAGCAGTTCTTC.

This chain links TRBV6-2 or TRBV6-3 with TRBJ2-1; TRBD1 matches 10 bases. V dropped 2 bases and J dropped 2; count of bases not matched to a gene: 0. Germline V gene sequence: CDR1 MNHEY, CDR2 SVGEGT. This CDR3 has 15 amino acids. For the CDR3, the DNA is TGTGCCAGCAGTTACGGGACAGGGGCCTACAATGAGCAGTTCTTC. Protein sequence: CASSYGTGAYNEQFF.

This clonotype has a handful of counts. The chain couples TRBV28 to TRBJ2-7; no reliable D call. Germline-derived CDR1 and CDR2 are MDHEN and SYDVKM. V lost 2 bases and J 0 bases, leaving 26 bases between the germline ends. The CDR3 is 20 residues long. DNA of the CDR3: TGTGCCAGCAGTTTAAACGTACGGAGCTCTGGCGCTAAAGGCTCCTACGAGCAGTACTTC. It translates to CASSLNVRSSGAKGSYEQYF.

This clonotype was observed at least ten times. The chain uses TRBV12-3 or TRBV12-4 and TRBJ2-7; 8 positions agree with TRBD2. The CDR3 spans 14 residues. V dropped 6 bases and J dropped 5; count of bases not matched to a gene: 9. CDR3 residues: CASSSGTRINEQYF. CDR3 in DNA: TGTGCCAGCAGCTCCGGGACTAGAATCAACGAGCAGTACTTC.

This clonotype has more than one count but fewer than ten. V and J are TRBV7-8 and TRBJ1-1, with TRBD1 matching 8 bases. This CDR3 has 13 residues. The germline gives CDR1 SGHVS, CDR2 FQNEAQ. The trim removed 3 bases at V and 7 bases at J, leaving 4 bases unmatched. The CDR3 region has the DNA TGTGCCAGCAGCTTTAGGACAGGGTTTGAAGCTTTCTTT. Amino acids: CASSFRTGFEAFF. The variable domain in full, with the rest retrieved from reference TRBV7-8 and TRBJ1-1, is GAGVSQSPRYKVAKRGQDVALRCDPISGHVSLFWYQQALGQGPEFLTYFQNEAQLDKSGLPSDRFFAERPEGSVSTLKIQRTQQEDSAVYLCASSFRTGFEAFFGQGTRLTVV.

The rearrangement uses TRBV28 and TRBJ1-3; unclear D gene. Trimming pared 5 bases from V and 0 bases from J, leaving 8 bases between. Per the germline V gene, CDR1 is MDHEN and CDR2 is SYDVKM. There are 14 residues in the CDR3. The CDR3 nucleotides read TGTGCCAGCAGTATTCAGAACTCTGGAAACACCATATATTTT. This gives the protein CASSIQNSGNTIYF.

CDR3 protein: CASSLLSRSYNEQYF. CDR3 nucleotides: TGTGCCAGCAGCCTACTTAGTAGGTCCTACAATGAGCAGTACTTC. V gene TRBV28 combines with J gene TRBJ2-1; D remains unclear. Gene TRBJ2-7 matches the end of the DNA better, so the J call may be wrong. Germline lookup yields CDR1 MDHEN and CDR2 SYDVKM. The CDR3 consists of 15 residues.

This clonotype turned up a few times. The CDR3 spells CASTYRLAGDEQYF. The CDR3 DNA sequence: TGCGCCAGCACTTACCGACTAGCGGGAGACGAGCAGTACTTC. The chain links TRBV5-1 to TRBJ2-4; 12 nucleotides match TRBD2. Near its end, the DNA agrees better with TRBJ2-7, so the J call may be wrong. The CDR3 runs 14 residues. CDR1 is SGHRS, CDR2 YFSETQ, per germline.